Given below is one T cell receptor (beta chain) in context. Its antigen is undetermined. The data were taken from a study of graft-versus-host responses after intestinal transplantation. The wider study: In this cohort, recipients had multivisceral, liver-intestinal, or isolated intestinal transplants. Anti-thymocyte globulin was used for induction in all recipients, who then took tacrolimus and steroids for roughly 3 years. General study results and limits: Recipient-marrow GvH clones were detected, some having first appeared in ileum or blood.

Data came from immunoSEQ multiplex PCR; TCRdb stores just in-frame clones and leaves some out. Of 75,000 to 90,000 clones listed, roughly nine tenths are singletons. The CDR3 length is 18 residues. CDR1 and CDR2 (germline): SGHRS, YFSETQ. The ends lost 3 bases at V and 2 bases at J; junction bases unmatched: 14. This TCR came from a human donor who received an intestinal transplant. J is TRBJ2-7 and V is TRBV5-1; 10 bases match TRBD1. The specimen comprised unstimulated CD4+ T cells sorted from spleen or lymph node cells, sampled before intestinal transplant. The CDR3 spells CASSSEIPGQGQPYEQYF. CDR3 DNA sequence: TGCGCCAGCAGCTCGGAAATACCGGGACAGGGGCAACCCTACGAGCAGTACTTC.